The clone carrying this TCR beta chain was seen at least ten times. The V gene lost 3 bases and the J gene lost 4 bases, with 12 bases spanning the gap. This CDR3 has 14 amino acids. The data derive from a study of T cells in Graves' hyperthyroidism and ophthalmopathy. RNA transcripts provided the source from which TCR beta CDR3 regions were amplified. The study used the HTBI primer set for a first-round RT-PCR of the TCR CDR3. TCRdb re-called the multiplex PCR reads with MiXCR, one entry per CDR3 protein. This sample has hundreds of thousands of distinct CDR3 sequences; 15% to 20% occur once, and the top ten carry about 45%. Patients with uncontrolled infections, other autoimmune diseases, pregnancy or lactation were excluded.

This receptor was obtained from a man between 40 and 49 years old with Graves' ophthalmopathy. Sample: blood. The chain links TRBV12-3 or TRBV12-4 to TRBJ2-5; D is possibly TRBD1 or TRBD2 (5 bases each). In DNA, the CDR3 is TGTGCCAGCAGTTTTTCGGGGCTTCTAGAGACCCAGTACTTC. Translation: CASSFSGLLETQYF.